This T cell receptor (beta chain) stems from a study of regulatory T cells in long-lasting Graves disease. Notes on the study in general: Exclusively peripheral blood, rather than thyroid tissue, was studied.

With regard to this clonotype: Its antigen is unidentified.

TCR beta libraries were built with iRepertoire HTBI primers and Arm-PCR of CDR3 regions. TCRdb reprocessed the multiplex PCR reads via MiXCR and lists one record per CDR3 protein. Among about 420,000 distinct CDR3 sequences listed, 16% were seen once. As to time point: newly diagnosed GD, antithyroid drugs for less than 3 months. The authors made the TCR library using RNA they extracted from PBMCs. This sample also belongs to another study, concerning T cells in Graves' hyperthyroidism and ophthalmopathy. That source notes: From stable hyperthyroidism, ophthalmopathy was separated by a 13 V-J model.

Specimen: peripheral blood mononuclear cells (PBMCs), collected at new diagnosis, from a patient treated with antithyroid drugs. The sequence derives from a woman aged 18-30 years with Graves disease.

The CDR3 loop is CASSSPGTGIYEQYF. The CDR3 DNA reads TGTGCCAGCAGTTCTCCCGGGACAGGGATCTACGAGCAGTACTTC. This chain joins TRBV28 and TRBJ2-7; 9 bases line up with TRBD1. CDR3 length: 15 amino acids. Germline V CDR1 and CDR2: MDHEN, SYDVKM. Trimming removed 4 bases from V and 3 bases from J; junction bases left unmatched: 7.